This T cell receptor beta chain came from a study of T-cell memory formation after mild COVID-19. Employing constant-segment primers, 5'RACE generated TCR alpha and TCR beta cDNA libraries bearing sample barcodes and UMIs. TCRdb re-analysed the 5' RACE reads in MiXCR, keeping a single row per CDR3 protein. This sample has approximately 99,000 distinct CDR3 sequences; roughly a sixth occur once, and the top ten carry about 6%. The CDR3 length is 15 residues. The ends were cut back, 5 bases at V and 2 bases at J, with 12 bases in the middle. Looked up from germline, CDR1 is SGHAT and CDR2 is FQDESV (reference sequence). Study findings and constraints: Clones that contracted from day 15 to 85 had balanced CD4/CD8; later expanders were CD4+ biased. Mainly in CM and EM were contracting CD4+ clones; CD8+ were in EMRA.

Note on this clonotype: Its antigen is not known.

The gene calls are TRBV11-1 and TRBJ2-2; TRBD2 is a possible D gene (6 bases). The TCR was taken from a man aged 18 to 29 who had mild COVID-19 (a few samples of this study predate the infection). Cell type and time point are not known. The sequenced sample was PBMCs or a T cell subset sorted from them (not recorded which). DNA of the CDR3: TGTGCCAGCAGCCCCGGGACTGGTAACACCGGGGAGCTGTTTTTT. Translating gives CASSPGTGNTGELFF. Looking up the rest from reference TRBV11-1 and TRBJ2-2 gives the full variable domain: EAEVAQSPRYKITEKSQAVAFWCDPISGHATLYWYRQILGQGPELLVQFQDESVVDDSQLPKDRFSAERLKGVDSTLKIQPAELGDSAMYLCASSPGTGNTGELFFGEGSRLTVL.